Here is one T cell receptor (beta chain) with its context. Its antigen is currently unknown. The record originates from a study of CD8 T cells in ankylosing spondylitis. Regarding the study as a whole: A CD8+ phenotype characterized the disease-linked clones, which were relatively rare in peripheral blood.

Germline V lookup: CDR1 SGHNT, CDR2 YYREEE (reference sequence). CDR3 length: 19 residues. V was clipped by 3 bases and J by 5 bases; unmatched bases: 13. MiXCR, applied by TCRdb to the 5' RACE reads, yields one record per CDR3 protein. The table lists some 220,000 distinct CDR3 sequences, roughly 8.2% of them singletons. The receptor's source is a female donor with ankylosing spondylitis or in good health (not recorded which). Sequencing was carried out using blood, either unsorted or a sorted T cell fraction (not recorded which). V usage is TRBV5-4 and J usage is TRBJ2-2; 13 bases line up with TRBD2. The CDR3 region has the DNA TGTGCCAGCAGCTCCGGACAGGTTGGACTAGCGGGAGAAACCGGGGAGCTGTTTTTT. Protein: CASSSGQVGLAGETGELFF.